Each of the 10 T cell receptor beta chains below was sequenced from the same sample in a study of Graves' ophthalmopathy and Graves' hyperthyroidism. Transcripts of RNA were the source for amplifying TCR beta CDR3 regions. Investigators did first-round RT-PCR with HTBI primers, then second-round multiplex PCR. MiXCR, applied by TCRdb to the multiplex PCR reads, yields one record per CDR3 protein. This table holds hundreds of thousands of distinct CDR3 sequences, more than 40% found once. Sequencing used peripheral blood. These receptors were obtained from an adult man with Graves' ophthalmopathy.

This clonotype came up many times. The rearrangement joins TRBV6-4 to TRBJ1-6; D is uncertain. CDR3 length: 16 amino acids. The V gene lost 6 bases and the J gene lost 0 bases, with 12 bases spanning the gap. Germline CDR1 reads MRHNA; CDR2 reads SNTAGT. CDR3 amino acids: CASSRQANSYNSPLHF. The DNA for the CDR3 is TGTGCCAGCAGCCGGCAGGCGAACTCCTATAATTCACCCCTCCACTTT.

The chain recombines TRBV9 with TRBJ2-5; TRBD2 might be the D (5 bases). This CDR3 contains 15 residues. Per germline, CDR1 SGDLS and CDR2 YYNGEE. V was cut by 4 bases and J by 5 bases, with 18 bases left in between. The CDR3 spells CASSTEGLSGETQYF. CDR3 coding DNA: TGTGCCAGCAGCACTGAAGGACTCTCGGGGGAGACCCAGTACTTC.

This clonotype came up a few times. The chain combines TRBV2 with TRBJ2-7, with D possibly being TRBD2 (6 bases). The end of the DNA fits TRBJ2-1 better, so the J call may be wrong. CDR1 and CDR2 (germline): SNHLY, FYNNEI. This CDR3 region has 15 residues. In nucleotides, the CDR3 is TGTGCCAGCAGTGAGGAGGGGAGCTCCTACAATGAGCAGTTCTTC. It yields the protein CASSEEGSSYNEQFF.

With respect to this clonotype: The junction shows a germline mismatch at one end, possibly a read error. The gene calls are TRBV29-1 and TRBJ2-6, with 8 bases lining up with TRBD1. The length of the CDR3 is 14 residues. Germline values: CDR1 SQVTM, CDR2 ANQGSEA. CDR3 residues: CSVVHPTGAYVLTF. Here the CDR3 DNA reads TGCAGCGTTGTCCATCCGACAGGGGCCTACGTCCTGACTTTC.

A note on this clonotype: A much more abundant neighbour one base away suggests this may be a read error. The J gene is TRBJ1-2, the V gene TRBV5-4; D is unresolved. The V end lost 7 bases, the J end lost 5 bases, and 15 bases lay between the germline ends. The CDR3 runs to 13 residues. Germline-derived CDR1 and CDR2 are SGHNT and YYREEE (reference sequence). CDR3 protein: CASGTDGLYGYTF. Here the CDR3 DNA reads TGTGCCAGCGGTACTGACGGCCTTTATGGCTACACCTTC.

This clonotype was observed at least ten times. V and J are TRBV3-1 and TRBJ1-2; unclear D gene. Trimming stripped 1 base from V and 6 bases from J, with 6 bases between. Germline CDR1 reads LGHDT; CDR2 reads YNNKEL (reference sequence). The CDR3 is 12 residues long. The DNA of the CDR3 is TGTGCCAGCAGCCAAGCAGAACATGGCTACACCTTC. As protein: CASSQAEHGYTF.

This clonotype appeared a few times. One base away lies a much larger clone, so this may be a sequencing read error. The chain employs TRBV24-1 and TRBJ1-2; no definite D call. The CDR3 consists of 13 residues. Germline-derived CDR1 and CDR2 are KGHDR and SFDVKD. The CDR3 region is CATSERARGGHTF. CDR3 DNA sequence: TGTGCCACCAGTGAAAGGGCCCGGGGTGGCCACACCTTC.

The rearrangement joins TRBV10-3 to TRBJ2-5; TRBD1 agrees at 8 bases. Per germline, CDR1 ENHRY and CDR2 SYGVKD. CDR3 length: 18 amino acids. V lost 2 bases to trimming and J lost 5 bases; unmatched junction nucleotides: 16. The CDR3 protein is CAISEAVLDRARIETQYF. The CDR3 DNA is TGTGCCATCAGTGAGGCTGTGCTGGACAGGGCCAGAATCGAGACCCAGTACTTC.

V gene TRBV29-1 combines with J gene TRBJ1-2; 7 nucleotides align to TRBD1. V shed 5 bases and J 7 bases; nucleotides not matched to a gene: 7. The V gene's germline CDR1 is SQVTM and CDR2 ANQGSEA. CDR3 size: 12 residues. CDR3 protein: CSVPEGARGYTF. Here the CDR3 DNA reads TGCAGCGTTCCGGAGGGGGCGCGTGGCTACACCTTC.

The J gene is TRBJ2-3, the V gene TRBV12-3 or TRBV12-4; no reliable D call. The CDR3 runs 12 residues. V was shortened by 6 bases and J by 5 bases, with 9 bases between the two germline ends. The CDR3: CASSPVQDTQYF. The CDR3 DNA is TGTGCCAGCAGCCCTGTACAAGATACGCAGTATTTT.